This TCR beta chain stems from a study of control samples from healthy donors and cancer patients. V was clipped by 0 bases and J by 9 bases, with 18 bases between them. The V gene's germline CDR1 is SGHAT and CDR2 FQNNGV. This CDR3 contains 17 residues. Some clones are missing from TCRdb's copy, which holds only in-frame ones; the method was immunoSEQ multiplex PCR. The sample records some 120,000 clones, 85% to 90% being singletons. The chain carries TRBV11-2 and TRBJ1-6; a possible D gene is TRBD1 (5 bases). This TCR was sampled from a woman in her fifties or sixties with colorectal cancer. The sequencing input was PBMCs. In nucleotides, the CDR3 is TGTGCCAGCAGCTTAGATCTGGTGGGCCAGGGCGGTTCACCCCTCCACTTT. Translated, it gives CASSLDLVGQGGSPLHF.